These 5 T cell receptor beta chains originate from one sample sequenced in a study of Graves' ophthalmopathy and Graves' hyperthyroidism. Amplified TCR beta CDR3 regions were obtained using RNA transcripts as template. HTBI-primed RT-PCR formed the first round, and a multiplex PCR formed the second. Using its own MiXCR run on the multiplex PCR reads, TCRdb lists one record per CDR3 protein. This sample has over a million distinct CDR3 sequences, with around a third found just once. The sample consisted of peripheral blood or thyroid tissue (not recorded which). Receptors originate from an adult man with Graves' hyperthyroidism.

This clonotype was counted at least ten times. The rearrangement uses TRBV29-1 and TRBJ2-7, with D unclear. The CDR3 extends over 13 amino acids. Trimming shortened V by 5 bases and J by 2 bases, and 13 bases separated the two germline ends. Germline V gene lookup returns CDR1 SQVTM and CDR2 ANQGSEA. The CDR3 sequence is CSVISLWAYEQYF. The DNA of the CDR3 is TGCAGCGTTATCAGTTTGTGGGCCTACGAGCAGTACTTC.

With regard to this clonotype: The CDR3 end shows no conserved phenylalanine or tryptophan, and so a read error is likely. The limits of the CDR3 on the DNA are not certain, so only TCRdb's listed CDR3 is given. J is TRBJ2-6 and V is TRBV7-2; the D call of TRBD2 is as the table states it, not checked on the DNA. The V gene's germline CDR1 is SGHTA and CDR2 FQGNSA. The CDR3 has 11 amino acids, counting both end residues. CDR3 sequence: CASSPYGLATA.

This chain joins TRBV11-2 and TRBJ1-1; D might be TRBD1 (6 bases). V was clipped by 6 bases and J by 6 bases, with 17 bases between them. The length of the CDR3 is 14 residues. From germline, CDR1 is SGHAT and CDR2 FQNNGV. In nucleotides, the CDR3 is TGTGCCAGCAGGGGTCAGGGGTGGAAGGCTGAAGCTTTCTTT. As protein: CASRGQGWKAEAFF. The full variable domain, completed using reference TRBV11-2 and TRBJ1-1, is EAGVAQSPRYKIIEKRQSVAFWCNPISGHATLYWYQQILGQGPKLLIQFQNNGVVDDSQLPKDRFSAERLKGVDSTLKIQPAKLEDSAVYLCASRGQGWKAEAFFGQGTRLTVV.

The rearrangement joins TRBV29-1 to TRBJ1-1, with D unclear. Germline assignment: CDR1 SQVTM and CDR2 ANQGSEA. The germline V and J ends were trimmed by 7 bases and 1 base, with 10 bases remaining between them. The CDR3 is 12 residues long. CDR3 loop: CSGPDSNTEAFF. The CDR3 DNA reads as TGCAGCGGCCCGGATTCGAACACTGAAGCTTTCTTT.

The table lists this clonotype with many counts. V and J are TRBV29-1 and TRBJ1-5; tentative D call: TRBD1 (6 bases). CDR3 length equals 14 residues. V lost 5 bases to trimming and J lost 2 bases, with 13 bases between them. The V gene's germline CDR1 is SQVTM and CDR2 ANQGSEA. The CDR3 coding sequence is TGCAGCGTTTTGACGGGGGGCGGCAATCAGCCCCAGCATTTT. It encodes CSVLTGGGNQPQHF.